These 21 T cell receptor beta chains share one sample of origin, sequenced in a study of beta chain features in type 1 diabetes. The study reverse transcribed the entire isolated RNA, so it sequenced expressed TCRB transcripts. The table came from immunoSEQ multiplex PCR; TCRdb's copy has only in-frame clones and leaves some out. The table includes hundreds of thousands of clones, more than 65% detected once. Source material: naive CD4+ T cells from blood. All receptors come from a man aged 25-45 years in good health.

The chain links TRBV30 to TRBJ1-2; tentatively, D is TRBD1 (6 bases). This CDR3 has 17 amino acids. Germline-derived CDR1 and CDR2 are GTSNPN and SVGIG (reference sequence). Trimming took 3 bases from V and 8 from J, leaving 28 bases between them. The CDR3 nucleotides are TGTGCCTGGAGACCACCTCTCTCCGACAGGCCCCTAGGAGGCTACACCTTC. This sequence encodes CAWRPPLSDRPLGGYTF.

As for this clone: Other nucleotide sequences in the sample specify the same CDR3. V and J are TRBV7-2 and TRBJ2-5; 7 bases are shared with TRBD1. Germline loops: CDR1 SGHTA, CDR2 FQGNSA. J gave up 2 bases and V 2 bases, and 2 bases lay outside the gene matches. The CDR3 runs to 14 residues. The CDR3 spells CASSLWTGQETQYF. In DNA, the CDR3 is TGTGCCAGCAGCTTATGGACAGGACAAGAGACCCAGTACTTC.

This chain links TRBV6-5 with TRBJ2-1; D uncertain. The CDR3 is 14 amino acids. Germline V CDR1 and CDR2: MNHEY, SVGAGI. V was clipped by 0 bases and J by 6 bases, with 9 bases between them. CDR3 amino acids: CASSYSGISNEQFF. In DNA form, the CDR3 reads TGTGCCAGCAGTTACTCGGGGATCTCCAATGAGCAGTTCTTC.

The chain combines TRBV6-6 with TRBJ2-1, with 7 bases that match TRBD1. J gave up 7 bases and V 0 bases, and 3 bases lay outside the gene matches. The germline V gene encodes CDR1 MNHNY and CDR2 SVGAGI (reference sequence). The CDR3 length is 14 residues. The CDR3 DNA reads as TGTGCCAGCAGTTACTCGAGCAGGGGGAATGAGCAGTTCTTC. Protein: CASSYSSRGNEQFF.

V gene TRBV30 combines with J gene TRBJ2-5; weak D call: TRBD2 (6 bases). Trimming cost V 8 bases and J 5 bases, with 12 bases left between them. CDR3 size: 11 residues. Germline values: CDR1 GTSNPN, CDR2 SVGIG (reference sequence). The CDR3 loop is CARSGRETQYF. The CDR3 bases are TGTGCCAGATCAGGGAGGGAGACCCAGTACTTC.

In DNA form, the CDR3 reads TGTGCCAGCAGTGAGACAGGGCTTGGCTACACCTTC. Translating it yields CASSETGLGYTF. V gene TRBV25-1 combines with J gene TRBJ1-2, with TRBD1 matching 7 bases. Germline values: CDR1 MGHDK, CDR2 SYGVNS. The CDR3 length is 12 residues. V lost 3 bases to trimming and J lost 7 bases; unmatched junction nucleotides: 2.

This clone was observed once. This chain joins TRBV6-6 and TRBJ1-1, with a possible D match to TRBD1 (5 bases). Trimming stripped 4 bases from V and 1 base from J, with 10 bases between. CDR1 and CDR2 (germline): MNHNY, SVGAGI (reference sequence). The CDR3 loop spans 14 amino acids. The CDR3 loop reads CASSSGTSNTEAFF. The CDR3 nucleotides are TGTGCCAGCAGTTCCGGGACGTCGAACACTGAAGCTTTCTTT.

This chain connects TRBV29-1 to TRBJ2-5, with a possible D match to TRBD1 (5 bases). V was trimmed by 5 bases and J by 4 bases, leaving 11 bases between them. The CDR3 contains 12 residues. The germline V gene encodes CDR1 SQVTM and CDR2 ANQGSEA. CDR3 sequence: CSVTDGAETQYF. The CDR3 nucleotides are TGCAGCGTTACCGATGGGGCAGAGACCCAGTACTTC.

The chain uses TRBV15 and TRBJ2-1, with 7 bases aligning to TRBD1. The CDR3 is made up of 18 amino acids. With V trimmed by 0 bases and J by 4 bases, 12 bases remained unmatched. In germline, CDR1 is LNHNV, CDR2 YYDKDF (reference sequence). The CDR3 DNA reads TGTGCCACCAGCAGAGAAAGACAGAGGGGGCCCCTTTACAATGAGCAGTTCTTC. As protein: CATSRERQRGPLYNEQFF.

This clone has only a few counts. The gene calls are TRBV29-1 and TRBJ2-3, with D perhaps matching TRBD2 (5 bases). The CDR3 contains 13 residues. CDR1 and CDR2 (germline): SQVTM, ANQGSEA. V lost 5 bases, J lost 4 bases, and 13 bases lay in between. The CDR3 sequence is CSVSQDWADTQYF. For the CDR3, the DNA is TGCAGCGTTTCCCAGGACTGGGCAGATACGCAGTATTTT.

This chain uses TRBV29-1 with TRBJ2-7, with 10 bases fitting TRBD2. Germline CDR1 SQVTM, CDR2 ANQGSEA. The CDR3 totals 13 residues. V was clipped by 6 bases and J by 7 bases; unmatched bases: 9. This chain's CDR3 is CSVVSGGSREQYF. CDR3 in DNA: TGCAGCGTGGTTAGCGGGGGGAGTAGGGAGCAGTACTTC.

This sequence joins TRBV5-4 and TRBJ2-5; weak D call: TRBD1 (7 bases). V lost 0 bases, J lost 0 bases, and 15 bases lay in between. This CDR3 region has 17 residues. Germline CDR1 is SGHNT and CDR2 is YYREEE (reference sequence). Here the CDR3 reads CASSLVRGDSDQETQYF. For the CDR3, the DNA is TGTGCCAGCAGCTTGGTCAGGGGGGATTCGGACCAAGAGACCCAGTACTTC.

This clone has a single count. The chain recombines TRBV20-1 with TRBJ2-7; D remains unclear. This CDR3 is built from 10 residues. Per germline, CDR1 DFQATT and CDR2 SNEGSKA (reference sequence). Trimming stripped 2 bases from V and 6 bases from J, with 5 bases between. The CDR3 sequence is CSARLVEQYF. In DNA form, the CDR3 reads TGCAGTGCTAGACTAGTCGAGCAGTACTTC.

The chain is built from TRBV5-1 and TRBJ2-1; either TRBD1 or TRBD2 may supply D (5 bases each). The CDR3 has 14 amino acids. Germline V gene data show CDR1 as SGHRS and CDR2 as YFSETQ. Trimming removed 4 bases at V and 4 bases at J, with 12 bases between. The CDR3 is CASSPRDEYNEQFF. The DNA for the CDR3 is TGCGCCAGCAGCCCTCGGGACGAGTACAATGAGCAGTTCTTC.

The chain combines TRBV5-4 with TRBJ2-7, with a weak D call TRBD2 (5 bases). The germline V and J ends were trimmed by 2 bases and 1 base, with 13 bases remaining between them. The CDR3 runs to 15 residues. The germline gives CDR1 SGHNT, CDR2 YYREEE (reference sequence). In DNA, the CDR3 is TGTGCCAGCAGCTTAGTGGCGGGCCTTTCCTACGAGCAGTACTTC. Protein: CASSLVAGLSYEQYF.

This CDR3 is CASSQAWETGAYEQFF. CDR3 DNA sequence: TGCGCCAGCAGCCAAGCCTGGGAGACAGGGGCTTATGAGCAGTTCTTC. The rearrangement uses TRBV4-3 and TRBJ2-1, with TRBD1 matching over 8 bases. The CDR3 spans 16 residues. The germline V gene encodes CDR1 LGHNA and CDR2 YSLEER. Trimming at V came to 1 base and at J to 8 bases, leaving 10 bases not matched to a gene.

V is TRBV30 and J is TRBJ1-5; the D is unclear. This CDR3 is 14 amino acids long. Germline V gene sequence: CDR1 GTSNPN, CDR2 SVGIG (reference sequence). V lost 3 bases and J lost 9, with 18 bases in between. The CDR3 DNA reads TGTGCCTGGAGGGACGCCGGGCCCAATTCGCCCCAGCATTTT. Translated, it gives CAWRDAGPNSPQHF.

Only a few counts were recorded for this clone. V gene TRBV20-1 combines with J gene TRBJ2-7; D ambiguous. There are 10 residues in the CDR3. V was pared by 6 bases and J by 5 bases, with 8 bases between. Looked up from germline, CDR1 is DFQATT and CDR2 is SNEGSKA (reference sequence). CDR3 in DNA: TGCAGTGCCCAGCCCCACGAGCAGTACTTC. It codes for CSAQPHEQYF.

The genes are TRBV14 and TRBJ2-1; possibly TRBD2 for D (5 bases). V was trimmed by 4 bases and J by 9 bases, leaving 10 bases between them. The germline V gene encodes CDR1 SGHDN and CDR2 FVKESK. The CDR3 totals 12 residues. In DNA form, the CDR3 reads TGTGCCAGCAGCCTGACTGGGAGTGAGCAGTTCTTC. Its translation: CASSLTGSEQFF.

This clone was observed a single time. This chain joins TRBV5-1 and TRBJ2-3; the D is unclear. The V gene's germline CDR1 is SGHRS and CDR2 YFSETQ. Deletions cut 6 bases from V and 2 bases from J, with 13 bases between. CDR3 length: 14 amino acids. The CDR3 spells CASTLERPTDTQYF. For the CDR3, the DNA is TGCGCCAGCACCCTGGAACGGCCCACAGATACGCAGTATTTT.

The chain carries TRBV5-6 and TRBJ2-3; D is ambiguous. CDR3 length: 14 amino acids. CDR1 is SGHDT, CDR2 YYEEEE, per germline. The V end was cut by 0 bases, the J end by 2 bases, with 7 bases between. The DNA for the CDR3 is TGTGCCAGCAGCTTGGACAGACACACAGATACGCAGTATTTT. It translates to CASSLDRHTDTQYF. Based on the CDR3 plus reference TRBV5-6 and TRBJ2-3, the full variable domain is DAGVTQSPTHLIKTRGQQVTLRCSPKSGHDTVSWYQQALGQGPQFIFQYYEEEERQRGNFPDRFSGHQFPNYSSELNVNALLLGDSALYLCASSLDRHTDTQYFGPGTRLTVL.